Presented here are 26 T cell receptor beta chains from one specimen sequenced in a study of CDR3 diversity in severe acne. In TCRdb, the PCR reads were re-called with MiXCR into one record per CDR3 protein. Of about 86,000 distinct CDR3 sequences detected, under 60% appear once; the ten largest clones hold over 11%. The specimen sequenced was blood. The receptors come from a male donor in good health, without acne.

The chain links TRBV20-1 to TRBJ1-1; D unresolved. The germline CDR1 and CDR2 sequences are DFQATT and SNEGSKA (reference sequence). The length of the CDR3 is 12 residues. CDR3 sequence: CSGRVGETEAFF. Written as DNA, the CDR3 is TGCAGCGGGAGGGTGGGTGAAACTGAAGCTTTCTTT.

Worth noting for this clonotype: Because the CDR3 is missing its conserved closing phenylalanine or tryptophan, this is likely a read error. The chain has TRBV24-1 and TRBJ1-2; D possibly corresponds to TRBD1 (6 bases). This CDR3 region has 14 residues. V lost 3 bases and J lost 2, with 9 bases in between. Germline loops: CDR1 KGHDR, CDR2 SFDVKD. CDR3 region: CATSDGQGNYGYTI. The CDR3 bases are TGTGCCACCAGTGATGGGCAGGGGAACTATGGCTACACCATC.

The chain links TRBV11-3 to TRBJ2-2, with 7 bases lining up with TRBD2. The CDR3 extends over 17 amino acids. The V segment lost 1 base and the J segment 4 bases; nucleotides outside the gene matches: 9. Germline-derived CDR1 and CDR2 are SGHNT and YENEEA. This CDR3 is CASSLAGGQASTGELFF. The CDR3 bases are TGTGCCAGCAGCTTAGCGGGAGGCCAAGCGAGCACCGGGGAGCTGTTTTTT. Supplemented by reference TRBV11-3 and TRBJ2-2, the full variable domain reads EAGVVQSPRYKIIEKKQPVAFWCNPISGHNTLYWYLQNLGQGPELLIRYENEEAVDDSQLPKDRFSAERLKGVDSTLKIQPAELGDSAVYLCASSLAGGQASTGELFFGEGSRLTVL.

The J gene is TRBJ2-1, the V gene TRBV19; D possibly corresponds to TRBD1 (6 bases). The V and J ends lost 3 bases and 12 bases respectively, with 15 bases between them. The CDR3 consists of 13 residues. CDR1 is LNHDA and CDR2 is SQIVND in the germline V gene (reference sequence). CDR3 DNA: TGTGCCAGTAGTATCCGGGCAGGGGACGGGCAGTTCTTC. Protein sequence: CASSIRAGDGQFF. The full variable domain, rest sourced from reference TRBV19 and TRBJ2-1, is DGGITQSPKYLFRKEGQNVTLSCEQNLNHDAMYWYRQDPGQGLRLIYYSQIVNDFQKGDIAEGYSVSREKKESFPLTVTSAQKNPTAFYLCASSIRAGDGQFFGPGTRLTVL.

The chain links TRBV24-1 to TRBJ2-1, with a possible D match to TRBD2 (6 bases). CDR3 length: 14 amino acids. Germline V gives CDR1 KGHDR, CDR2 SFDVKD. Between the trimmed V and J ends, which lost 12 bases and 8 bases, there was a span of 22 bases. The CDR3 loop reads CAAPGRTSRDEQFF. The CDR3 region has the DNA TGTGCCGCCCCAGGGAGGACGAGCAGGGATGAGCAGTTCTTC.

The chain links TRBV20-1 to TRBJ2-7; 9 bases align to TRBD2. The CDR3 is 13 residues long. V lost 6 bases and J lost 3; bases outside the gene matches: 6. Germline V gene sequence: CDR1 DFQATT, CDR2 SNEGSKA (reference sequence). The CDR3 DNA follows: TGCAGTGCACAGGCGGGGGGGGTCTACGAGCAGTACTTC. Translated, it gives CSAQAGGVYEQYF.

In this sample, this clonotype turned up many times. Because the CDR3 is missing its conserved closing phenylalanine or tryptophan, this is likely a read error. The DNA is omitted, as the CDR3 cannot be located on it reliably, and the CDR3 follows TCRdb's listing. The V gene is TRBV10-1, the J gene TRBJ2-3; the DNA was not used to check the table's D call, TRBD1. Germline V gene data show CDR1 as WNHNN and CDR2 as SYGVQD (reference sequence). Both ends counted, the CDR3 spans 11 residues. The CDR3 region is CASSTYRGGKD.

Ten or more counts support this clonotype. The CDR3 nucleotides are TGTGCCAGCAAGGGGGCTGACTATGGCTACACCTTC. This encodes CASKGADYGYTF. The J gene is TRBJ1-2, the V gene TRBV28; TRBD1 matches at 7 bases. Trimming took 7 bases from V and 3 from J; bases not matched to a gene: 2. Germline loops: CDR1 MDHEN, CDR2 SYDVKM. CDR3 size: 12 residues.

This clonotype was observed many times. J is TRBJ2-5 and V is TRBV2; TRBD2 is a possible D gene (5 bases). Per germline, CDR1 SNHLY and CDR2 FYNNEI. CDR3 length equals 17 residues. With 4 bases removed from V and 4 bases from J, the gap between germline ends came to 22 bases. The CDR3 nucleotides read TGTGCCAGCAGTGTCGGAAACTTTGGAGGTGTAGGAGAGACCCAGTACTTC. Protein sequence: CASSVGNFGGVGETQYF.

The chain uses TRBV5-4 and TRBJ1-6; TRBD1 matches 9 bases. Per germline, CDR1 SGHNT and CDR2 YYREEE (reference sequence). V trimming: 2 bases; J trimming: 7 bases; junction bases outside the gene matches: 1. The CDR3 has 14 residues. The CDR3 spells CASSLQGANSPLHF. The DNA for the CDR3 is TGTGCCAGCAGCTTACAGGGGGCGAATTCACCCCTCCACTTT.

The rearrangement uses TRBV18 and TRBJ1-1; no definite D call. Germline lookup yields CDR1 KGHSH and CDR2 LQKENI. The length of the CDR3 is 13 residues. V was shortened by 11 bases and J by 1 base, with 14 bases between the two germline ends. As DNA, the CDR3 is TGTGCCGGCCCAAGCATTAAGAACACTGAAGCTTTCTTT. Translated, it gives CAGPSIKNTEAFF.

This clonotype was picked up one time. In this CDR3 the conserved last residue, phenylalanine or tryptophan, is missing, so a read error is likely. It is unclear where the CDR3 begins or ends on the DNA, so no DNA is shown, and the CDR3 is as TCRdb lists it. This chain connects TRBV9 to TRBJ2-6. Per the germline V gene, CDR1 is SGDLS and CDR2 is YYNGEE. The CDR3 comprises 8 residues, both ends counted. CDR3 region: CASSVAVE.

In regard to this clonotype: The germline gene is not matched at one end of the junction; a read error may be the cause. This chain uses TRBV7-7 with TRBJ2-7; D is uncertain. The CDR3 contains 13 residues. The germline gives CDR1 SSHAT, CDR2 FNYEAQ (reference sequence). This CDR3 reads CASSQTQDGEQYF. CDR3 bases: TGTGCTAGCAGTCAGACTCAGGACGGCGAGCAGTACTTC.

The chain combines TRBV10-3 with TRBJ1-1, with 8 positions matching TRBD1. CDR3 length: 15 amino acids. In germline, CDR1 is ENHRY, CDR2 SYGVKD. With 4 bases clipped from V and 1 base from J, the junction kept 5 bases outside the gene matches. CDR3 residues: CAISGQGAGNTEAFF. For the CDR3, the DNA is TGTGCCATCAGTGGGCAGGGGGCCGGGAACACTGAAGCTTTCTTT.

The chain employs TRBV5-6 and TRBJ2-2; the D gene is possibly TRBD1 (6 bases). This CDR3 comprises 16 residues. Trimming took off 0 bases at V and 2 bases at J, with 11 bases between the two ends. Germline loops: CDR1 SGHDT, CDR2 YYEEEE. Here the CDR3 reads CASSLGGLANTGELFF. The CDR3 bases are TGTGCCAGCAGCTTGGGGGGGCTAGCAAACACCGGGGAGCTGTTTTTT. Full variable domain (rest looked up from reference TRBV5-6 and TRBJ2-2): DAGVTQSPTHLIKTRGQQVTLRCSPKSGHDTVSWYQQALGQGPQFIFQYYEEEERQRGNFPDRFSGHQFPNYSSELNVNALLLGDSALYLCASSLGGLANTGELFFGEGSRLTVL.

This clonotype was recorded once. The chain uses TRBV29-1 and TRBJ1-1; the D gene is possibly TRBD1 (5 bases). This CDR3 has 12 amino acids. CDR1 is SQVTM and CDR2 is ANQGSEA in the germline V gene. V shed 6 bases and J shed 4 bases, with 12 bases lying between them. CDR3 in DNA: TGCAGCGTACGGGACCCGGGCACTGAAGCTTTCTTT. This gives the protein CSVRDPGTEAFF.

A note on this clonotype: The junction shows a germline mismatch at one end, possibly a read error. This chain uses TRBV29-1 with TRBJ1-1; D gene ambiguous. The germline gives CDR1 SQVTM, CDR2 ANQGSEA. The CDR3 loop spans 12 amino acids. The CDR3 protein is CSVELRRGSPIF. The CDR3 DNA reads TGCAGCGTTGAGCTCCGACGGGGTTCCCCAATTTTC.

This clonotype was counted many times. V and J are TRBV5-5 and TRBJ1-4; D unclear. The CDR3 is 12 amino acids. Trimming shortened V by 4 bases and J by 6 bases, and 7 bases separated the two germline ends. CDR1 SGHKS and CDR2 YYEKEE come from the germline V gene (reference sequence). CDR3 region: CASSPEDEKLFF. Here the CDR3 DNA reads TGTGCCAGCAGCCCGGAAGATGAAAAACTGTTTTTT.

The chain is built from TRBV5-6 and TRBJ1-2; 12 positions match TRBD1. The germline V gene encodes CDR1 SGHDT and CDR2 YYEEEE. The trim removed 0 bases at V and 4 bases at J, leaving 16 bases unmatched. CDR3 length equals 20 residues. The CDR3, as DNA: TGTGCCAGCAGCTTGGATTCAGCCGGGACAGGGGGCGAGGTGAGCTATGGCTACACCTTC. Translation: CASSLDSAGTGGEVSYGYTF.

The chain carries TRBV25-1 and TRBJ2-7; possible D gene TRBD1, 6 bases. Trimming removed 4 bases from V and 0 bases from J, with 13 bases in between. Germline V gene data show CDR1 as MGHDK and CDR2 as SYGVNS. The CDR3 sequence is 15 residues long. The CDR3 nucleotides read TGTGCCAGCAGTGGACAGGTCGGCCTCTCCTACGAGCAGTACTTC. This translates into CASSGQVGLSYEQYF.

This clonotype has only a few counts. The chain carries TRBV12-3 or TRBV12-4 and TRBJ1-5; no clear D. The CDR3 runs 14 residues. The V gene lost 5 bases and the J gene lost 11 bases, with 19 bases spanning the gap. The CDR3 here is CASSGLWGQETQHF. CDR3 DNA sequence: TGTGCCAGCAGTGGGCTCTGGGGTCAAGAGACCCAGCATTTT.

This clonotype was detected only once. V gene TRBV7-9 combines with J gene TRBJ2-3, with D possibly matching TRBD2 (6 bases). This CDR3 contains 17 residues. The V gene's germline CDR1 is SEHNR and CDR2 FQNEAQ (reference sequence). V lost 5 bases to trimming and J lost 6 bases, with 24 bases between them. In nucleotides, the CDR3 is TGTGCCAGCAGCCCGGGTTTGAAAGCGGAGGGGCGTGATACGCAGTATTTT. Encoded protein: CASSPGLKAEGRDTQYF.

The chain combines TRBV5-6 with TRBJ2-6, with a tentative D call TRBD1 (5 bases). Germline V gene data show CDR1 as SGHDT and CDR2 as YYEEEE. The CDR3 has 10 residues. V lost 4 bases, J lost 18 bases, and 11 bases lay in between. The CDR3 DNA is TGTGCCAGCAGCCCCCAAGGACAGACTTTC. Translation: CASSPQGQTF.

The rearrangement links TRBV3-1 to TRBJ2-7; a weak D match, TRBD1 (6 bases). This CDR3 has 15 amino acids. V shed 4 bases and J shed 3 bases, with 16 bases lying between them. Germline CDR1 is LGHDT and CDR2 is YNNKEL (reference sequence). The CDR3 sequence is CASSPGQSLFYEQYF. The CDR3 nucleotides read TGTGCCAGCAGCCCCGGACAGTCTTTATTCTACGAGCAGTACTTC.

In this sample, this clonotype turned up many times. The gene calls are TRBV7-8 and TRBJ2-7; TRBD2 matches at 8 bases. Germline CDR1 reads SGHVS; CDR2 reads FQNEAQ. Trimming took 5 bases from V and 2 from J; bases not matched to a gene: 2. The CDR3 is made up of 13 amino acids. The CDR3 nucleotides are TGTGCCAGCAGCAGGCGGGGGGCCTACGAGCAGTACTTC. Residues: CASSRRGAYEQYF.

This chain's CDR3 is CASSAAAGGQNEQFF. The CDR3 coding sequence is TGTGCCAGCAGCGCTGCAGCGGGGGGGCAAAATGAGCAGTTCTTC. The V gene is TRBV9, the J gene TRBJ2-1; 10 bases agree with TRBD2. Trimming removed 3 bases from V and 7 bases from J; junction bases left unmatched: 7. The CDR3 has 15 amino acids. Looked up from germline, CDR1 is SGDLS and CDR2 is YYNGEE.